These T cell receptor beta chains were read from a single sample in a study of cytomegalovirus exposure and HLA in healthy donors. Repertoires were generated with immunoSEQ multiplex PCR, while TCRdb's copy carries only in-frame clones and drops some. The sample has over 150,000 clones; about 90% are singletons. The sample was PBMCs. The receptors here all came from a woman aged 18-35 years in good health and CMV-seropositive. CDR3s include the opening cysteine and the closing phenylalanine or tryptophan. Fields, in order: J gene, V gene, D gene, clone size, CDR3 DNA, CDR3 protein. D genes are given only for firm matches. Clone size is not always given. Where it is, it says once, few, many or a class for expanded clones.

TRBJ1-5 | TRBV7-2 | - | - | TGTGCCAGCAGCTTACGGGGGAATCAGCCCCAGCATTTT | CASSLRGNQPQHF
TRBJ1-6 | TRBV5-4 | - | few | TGTGCCAGCAGCTCGCCGGGATTCAATTCACCCCTCCACTTT | CASSSPGFNSPLHF
TRBJ2-7 | TRBV7-6 | TRBD1 | - | TGTGCCAGCAGCGCCGGGACAGGGGGCTCCTACGAGCAGTACTTC | CASSAGTGGSYEQYF
TRBJ2-1 | TRBV25-1 | TRBD2 | - | TGTGCCAGCACCCCAAAGGGACGGGAGGACTTGGGTGAGCAGTTCTTC | CASTPKGREDLGEQFF
TRBJ1-6 | TRBV6-5 | TRBD1 | - | TGTGCCAGCAGCCACCGACAGGGAAATTCACCCCTCCACTTT | CASSHRQGNSPLHF
TRBJ2-7 | TRBV13 | - | once | TGTGCCAGCAGCTTAACAACCCGCGGGACCGAACCCTACGAGCAGTACTTC | CASSLTTRGTEPYEQYF
TRBJ2-3 | TRBV5-1 | - | - | TGCGCCAGCAGCGTGGGACTCACCACAGATACGCAGTATTTT | CASSVGLTTDTQYF
TRBJ2-4 | TRBV9 | - | - | TGTGCCAGCAGCGAGACAGTATCACAAAACATTCAGTACTTC | CASSETVSQNIQYF
TRBJ2-7 | TRBV28 | TRBD2 | once | TGTGCCAGCCGGGACTACCCCTACGAGCAGTACTTC | CASRDYPYEQYF
TRBJ2-1 | TRBV15 | TRBD2 | - | TGTGCCACCAGCAGAGTCCGGAGCGGGAGGGATAATGAGCAGTTCTTC | CATSRVRSGRDNEQFF
TRBJ1-5 | TRBV6-5 | - | - | TGTGCCAGCAGCTTCACAGGGAGTGGAGAGCCCCAGCATTTT | CASSFTGSGEPQHF
TRBJ1-4 | TRBV9 | TRBD1 | - | TGTGCCAGCAGCGCGCCGGGACAGGGACACGAAAAACTGTTTTTT | CASSAPGQGHEKLFF
TRBJ2-2 | TRBV27 | TRBD2 | - | TGTGCCAGCAGTTTTCGAAGGGGGACTAGCGTGTCCGGGGAGCTGTTTTTT | CASSFRRGTSVSGELFF
TRBJ1-2 | TRBV5-1 | TRBD1 | few | TGCGCCAGCAGCCCCCGGGACAGGCACTATGGCTACACCTTC | CASSPRDRHYGYTF
TRBJ1-3 | TRBV5-1 | - | once | TGCGCCAGCAGCTTGATAGAGGGAAACACCATATATTTT | CASSLIEGNTIYF
TRBJ2-5 | TRBV5-1 | - | - | TGCGCCAGCAGTATTGGCGGGATCAGGCAAGAGACCCAGTACTTC | CASSIGGIRQETQYF
TRBJ2-3 | TRBV4-3 | TRBD1 | - | TGCGCCAGCAGCCAAGAAAGGGACAGGGGCACAGATACGCAGTATTTT | CASSQERDRGTDTQYF
TRBJ1-1 | TRBV7-9 | - | - | TGTGCCAGCAGCTTTTCATTGAACACTGAAGCTTTCTTT | CASSFSLNTEAFF
TRBJ2-4 | TRBV27 | - | - | TGTGCCAGCAGTTTAATGGGACTAGCCAAAAACATTCAGTACTTC | CASSLMGLAKNIQYF
TRBJ1-1 | TRBV28 | TRBD1 | - | TGTGCCAGCAGCCCTCCGACAGGGAAAGGGAACACTGAAGCTTTCTTT | CASSPPTGKGNTEAFF
TRBJ2-6 | TRBV27 | - | once | TGTGCCAGCAGCACAATCTCTGGGGCCAACGTCCTGACTTTC | CASSTISGANVLTF
TRBJ2-6 | TRBV30 | TRBD1 | - | TGTGCCTGGGGGGGACAGGGACGATTTGGGGCCAACGTCCTGACTTTC | CAWGGQGRFGANVLTF
TRBJ2-3 | TRBV29-1 | TRBD2 | once | TGCAGCGTGGGAAGCGGGAGGGTTGCAGATACGCAGTATTTT | CSVGSGRVADTQYF
TRBJ1-3 | TRBV28 | TRBD1 | - | TGTGCCAGCAGTCCCGCGACAGGGGACTCTGGAAACACCATATATTTT | CASSPATGDSGNTIYF
TRBJ1-1 | TRBV7-9 | - | once | TGTGCCAGCAGCCCTCCGTCTTTTGAAGCTTTCTTT | CASSPPSFEAFF
TRBJ2-1 | TRBV5-4 | TRBD2 | - | TGTGCCAGCAGACGGACTAGCGGGCCTAACTACAATGAGCAGTTCTTC | CASRRTSGPNYNEQFF
TRBJ2-7 | TRBV4-2 | TRBD2 | once | TGTGCCAGCAGACTAAGTAGCGGGGGTAGCGACGAGCAGTACTTC | CASRLSSGGSDEQYF
TRBJ2-7 | TRBV5-1 | TRBD2 | - | TGCGCCAGCAGCCCGAACCCTAGCGGGGGGACCTACGAGCAGTACTTC | CASSPNPSGGTYEQYF
TRBJ2-7 | TRBV6-5 | - | - | TGTGCCAGCAGCCCCCAAGCGGACAGCTCCTACGAGCAGTACTTC | CASSPQADSSYEQYF
TRBJ1-4 | TRBV5-1 | - | - | TGCGCCAGCAGCTTCCTAGGGGCAGGGCAAGGTGAAAAACTGTTTTTT | CASSFLGAGQGEKLFF
TRBJ2-7 | TRBV5-8 | TRBD2 | - | TGTGCCAGCAGCTTGACCGGACTAGCGGGGGAGGAGTACTTC | CASSLTGLAGEEYF
TRBJ1-1 | TRBV18 | - | - | TGTGCCAGCTCACCCTCCTTACAGGTGAACACTGAAGCTTTCTTT | CASSPSLQVNTEAFF
TRBJ1-2 | TRBV11-1 | TRBD1 | - | TGTGCCAGCAGCTCTCTTGCAGGACAGGGTAACTATGGCTACACCTTC | CASSSLAGQGNYGYTF
TRBJ2-2 | TRBV5-6 | TRBD2 | - | TGTGCCAGCAGCTTGATCGGGAGGGTAGGGGAGCTGTTTTTT | CASSLIGRVGELFF
TRBJ2-3 | TRBV2 | TRBD2 | once | TGTGCCAGCAGCCGCATGGGAGGGACCAGCACAGATACGCAGTATTTT | CASSRMGGTSTDTQYF
TRBJ2-1 | TRBV15 | TRBD2 | - | TGTGCCACCAGCAGAGGGGTAAGCGGGAACTACAATGAGCAGTTCTTC | CATSRGVSGNYNEQFF
TRBJ2-3 | TRBV5-6 | TRBD2 | - | TGTGCCAGCAGCCGGCGGGGGGCGGATACGCAGTATTTT | CASSRRGADTQYF
TRBJ1-2 | TRBV12-2 | - | few | TGTGCAAGTCGCTTCAACCGATTGGGACATGGCCCTGGCTACACCTTC | CASRFNRLGHGPGYTF
TRBJ2-4 | TRBV7-9 | TRBD1 | - | TGTGCCAGCAGCTTAGACAGGGGGTTAAACATTCAGTACTTC | CASSLDRGLNIQYF
TRBJ2-1 | TRBV10-1 | - | - | TGCGCCTCCGAGTTGGGCAGGGGCGACTACAATGAGCAGTTCTTC | CASELGRGDYNEQFF
TRBJ2-4 | TRBV19 | - | - | TGTGCCAGTAAGGAGGGCTCCTCGGGAGACATTCAGTACTTC | CASKEGSSGDIQYF
TRBJ2-7 | TRBV7-3 | TRBD2 | once | TGTGCCAGCAGCTTAGCGGGAGGGCCCGTCTACGAGCAGTACTTC | CASSLAGGPVYEQYF
TRBJ1-3 | TRBV5-1 | TRBD1 | - | TGCGCCAGCAGCTGGGGACAGGAGTCTGGAAACACCATATATTTT | CASSWGQESGNTIYF
TRBJ2-3 | TRBV7-7 | TRBD1 | - | TGTGCCAGCAGCTTAGGGACAGGGGCAGATACGCAGTATTTT | CASSLGTGADTQYF
TRBJ2-1 | TRBV9 | - | - | TGTGCCAGCAGCGCCGGACAGTACAATGAGCAGTTCTTC | CASSAGQYNEQFF
TRBJ2-2 | TRBV18 | TRBD1 | - | TGTGCCAGCTCATCTCGGACAGGGGGTGACACCGGGGAGCTGTTTTTT | CASSSRTGGDTGELFF
TRBJ1-1 | TRBV11-2 | TRBD1 | - | TGTGCCAGCAGCAAACAACCGGGACAGGGGGTACTAAACACTGAAGCTTTCTTT | CASSKQPGQGVLNTEAFF
TRBJ2-3 | TRBV7-2 | - | - | TGTGCCAGCAGCTCGGACTATTACACAGATACGCAGTATTTT | CASSSDYYTDTQYF
TRBJ2-1 | TRBV4-3 | TRBD2 | - | TGCGCCAGCAGCCAAGATCCTGATAGCGGGAGGGCCTTCAACAATGAGCAGTTCTTC | CASSQDPDSGRAFNNEQFF
TRBJ2-2 | TRBV5-1 | - | - | TGCGCCAGCAGTCTTGTAGCAGGACTAAGGAACACCGGGGAGCTGTTTTTT | CASSLVAGLRNTGELFF
TRBJ1-2 | TRBV7-2 | - | - | TGTGCGGAAGCCGGGGGGTTATATGGCTACACCTTC | CAEAGGLYGYTF
TRBJ1-2 | TRBV10-2 | - | - | TGCGCCAGCAGTGAGTCGTACAGGGTAGAGTATGGCTACACCTTC | CASSESYRVEYGYTF
TRBJ1-6 | TRBV6-1 | - | - | TGTGCCAGCAGTGAAGCGGAGTACTCAACCTATAATTCACCCCTCCACTTT | CASSEAEYSTYNSPLHF
TRBJ2-1 | TRBV5-6 | TRBD1 | - | TGTGCCAGCAGCTTGGGAGGGGGCCCCTACAATGAGCAGTTCTTC | CASSLGGGPYNEQFF
TRBJ2-1 | TRBV29-1 | TRBD2 | - | TGCAGCGTCGCTAGCGGGAGGAATTGGGAGCAGTTCTTC | CSVASGRNWEQFF